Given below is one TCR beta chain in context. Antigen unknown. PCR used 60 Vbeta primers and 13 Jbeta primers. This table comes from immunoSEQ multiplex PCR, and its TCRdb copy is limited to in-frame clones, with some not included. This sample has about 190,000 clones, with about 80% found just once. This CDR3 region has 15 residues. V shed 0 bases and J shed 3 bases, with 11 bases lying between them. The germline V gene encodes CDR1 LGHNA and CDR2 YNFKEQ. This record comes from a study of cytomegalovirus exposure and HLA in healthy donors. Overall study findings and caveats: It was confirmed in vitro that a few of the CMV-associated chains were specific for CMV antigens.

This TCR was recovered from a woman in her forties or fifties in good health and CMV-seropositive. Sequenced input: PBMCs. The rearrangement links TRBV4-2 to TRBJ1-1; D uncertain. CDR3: CASSQEVGRDTEAFF. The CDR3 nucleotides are TGTGCCAGCAGCCAAGAGGTGGGGAGGGACACTGAAGCTTTCTTT.